Following are 5 T cell receptor beta chains from one sample sequenced in a study of blood T cell repertoires in COVID-19. Measured with immunoSEQ multiplex PCR; TCRdb has only the in-frame clones, and not every one. The data contain more than 250,000 clones, approximately 89% of them singletons. The specimen was PBMCs or T cells enriched from blood (not recorded which). Receptor source: a woman between 25 and 40 years old who had recovered from COVID-19.

The chain is built from TRBV5-1 and TRBJ1-4, with TRBD1 matching 7 bases. The CDR3 is 16 residues long. Germline V gene sequence: CDR1 SGHRS, CDR2 YFSETQ. The junction had 5 bases not matched to a gene; V was cut back by 1 base and J by 2 bases. CDR3 bases: TGCGCCAGCAGCTTGTTTGCGACAGGGACTAATGAAAAACTGTTTTTT. Translation: CASSLFATGTNEKLFF.

J is TRBJ1-4 and V is TRBV4-3; unclear D gene. The CDR3 has 14 amino acids. Germline V lookup: CDR1 LGHNA, CDR2 YSLEER. Deletions cut 1 base from V and 4 bases from J, with 7 bases between. CDR3 residues: CASSQGSGNEKLFF. In DNA form, the CDR3 reads TGCGCCAGCAGCCAAGGGTCGGGTAATGAAAAACTGTTTTTT.

V usage is TRBV19 and J usage is TRBJ1-5; TRBD1 matches at 8 bases. The V and J ends lost 5 bases and 0 bases, in that order; junction bases with no gene match: 9. In germline, CDR1 is LNHDA, CDR2 SQIVND (reference sequence). The CDR3 extends over 17 amino acids. CDR3 loop: CASSPWTGSYSNQPQHF. The CDR3 nucleotides read TGTGCCAGTAGTCCCTGGACAGGGTCGTATAGCAATCAGCCCCAGCATTTT.

A single count supports this clone. The chain couples TRBV6-6 to TRBJ2-1, with 15 bases aligning to TRBD2. After removal of 8 bases from V and 4 bases from J, the junction contained 6 bases not matched to a gene. Germline CDR1 and CDR2: MNHNY and SVGAGI (reference sequence). CDR3 length: 16 residues. The CDR3 DNA reads TGTGCCAGCGGGACTAGCGGGGGGCGAATTTACAATGAGCAGTTCTTC. Its protein is CASGTSGGRIYNEQFF.

CDR3 loop: CAWSFAGGADTQYF. In nucleotides, the CDR3 is TGTGCCTGGAGTTTTGCGGGGGGGGCGGATACGCAGTATTTT. The gene calls are TRBV30 and TRBJ2-3; 9 bases are shared with TRBD2. After removal of 2 bases from V and 6 bases from J, the junction contained 6 bases not matched to a gene. This CDR3 has 14 amino acids. Germline CDR1 GTSNPN, CDR2 SVGIG (reference sequence). Filled out from reference TRBV30 and TRBJ2-3, the complete variable domain reads SQTIHQWPATLVQPVGSPLSLECTVEGTSNPNLYWYRQAAGRGLQLLFYSVGIGQISSEVPQNLSASRPQDRQFILSSKKLLLSDSGFYLCAWSFAGGADTQYFGPGTRLTVL.